This T cell receptor (beta chain) was recorded in a study of monozygotic twins with inflammatory bowel disease. Total RNA input per TCR library was roughly 3,800 ng. From its re-call of the 5' RACE reads, TCRdb lists each CDR3 protein once, without DNA. The sample has under 200,000 distinct CDR3 sequences, and its top ten clones hold approximately 3%. Germline values: CDR1 DFQATT, CDR2 SNEGSKA (reference sequence). This CDR3 is built from 12 residues. The material sequenced was blood. This chain links TRBV20-1 with TRBJ2-1. The receptor was derived from a human donor with ulcerative colitis or Crohn's disease, or a healthy co-twin of an affected twin (not recorded which). This CDR3 reads CSARRLINEQFF.